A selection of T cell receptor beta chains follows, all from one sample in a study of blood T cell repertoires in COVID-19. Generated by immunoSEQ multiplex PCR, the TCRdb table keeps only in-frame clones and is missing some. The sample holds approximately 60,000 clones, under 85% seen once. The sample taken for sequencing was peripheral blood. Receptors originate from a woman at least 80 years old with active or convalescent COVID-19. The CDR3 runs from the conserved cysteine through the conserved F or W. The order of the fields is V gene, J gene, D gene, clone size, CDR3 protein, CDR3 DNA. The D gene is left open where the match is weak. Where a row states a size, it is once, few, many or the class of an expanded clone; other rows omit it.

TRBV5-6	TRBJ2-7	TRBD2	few	CASSNGGLAGVYEQYF	TGTGCCAGCAGCAATGGAGGACTAGCGGGGGTCTACGAGCAGTACTTC
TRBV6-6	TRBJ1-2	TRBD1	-	CASKTGNRGADGYTF	TGTGCCAGCAAAACAGGGAACAGGGGGGCTGATGGCTACACCTTC
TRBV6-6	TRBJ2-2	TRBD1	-	CASSVNRGGTGELFF	TGTGCCAGCAGCGTAAACAGGGGTGGCACCGGGGAGCTGTTTTTT
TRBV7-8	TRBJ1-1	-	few	CASTLGGNTEAFF	TGTGCCAGCACCCTCGGGGGGAACACTGAAGCTTTCTTT
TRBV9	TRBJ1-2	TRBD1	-	CARGDRGLYGYTF	TGTGCCAGGGGAGACAGGGGGCTTTATGGCTACACCTTC
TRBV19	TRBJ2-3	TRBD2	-	CASSIRSGGADTQYF	TGTGCCAGTAGTATTCGTAGCGGGGGGGCAGATACGCAGTATTTT
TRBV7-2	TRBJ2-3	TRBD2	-	CASSILAGGTDTQYF	TGTGCCAGCAGCATACTAGCGGGGGGGACAGATACGCAGTATTTT
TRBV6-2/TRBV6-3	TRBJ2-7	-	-	CASSYLRDYEQYF	TGTGCCAGCAGTTACTTGAGGGACTACGAGCAGTACTTC
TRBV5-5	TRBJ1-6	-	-	CASSLIAGKNSPLHF	TGTGCCAGCAGCTTGATCGCAGGGAAAAATTCACCCCTCCACTTT
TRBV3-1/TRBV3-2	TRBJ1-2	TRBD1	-	CASSQEGQGTYGYTF	TGTGCCAGCAGCCAAGAGGGACAGGGAACCTATGGCTACACCTTC
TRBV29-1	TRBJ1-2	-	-	CSVPRGEGGYTF	TGCAGCGTCCCTAGGGGGGAGGGTGGCTACACCTTC
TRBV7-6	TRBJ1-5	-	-	CASSVSRGQPQHF	TGTGCCAGCAGCGTTTCAAGGGGTCAGCCCCAGCATTTT
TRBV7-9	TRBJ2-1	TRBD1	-	CASSYARGTGVYNEQFF	TGTGCCAGCAGCTACGCAAGAGGGACAGGAGTATACAATGAGCAGTTCTTC
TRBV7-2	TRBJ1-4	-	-	CASSLVAASQEKLFF	TGTGCCAGCAGCTTAGTAGCAGCTTCCCAGGAAAAACTGTTTTTT
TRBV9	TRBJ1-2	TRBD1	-	CASSLNPGQGYGYTF	TGTGCCAGCAGCTTGAACCCGGGACAGGGCTATGGCTACACCTTC